This T cell receptor beta chain was recorded in a study of CD8+CD57+ T cells in acquired aplastic anemia. Study-level background: DNA recovered from sorted CD4+ and CD8+ cells had a mean of around 3.3 ug. Study-wide points: Patients and controls shared about 30 CD8+ CDR3 sequences. Significance was not reached for CD8+ Simpson's diversity between patients and controls.

Germline V gene lookup returns CDR1 MGHRA and CDR2 YSYEKL. This CDR3 has 13 amino acids. V shed 7 bases and J shed 7 bases, with 17 bases lying between them. The table lists this clonotype with a count of one. Its antigen remains unidentified. Genomic DNA, serving as template, underwent TCR beta VDJ and CDR3 profiling. A single record per CDR3 protein comes from TCRdb applying MiXCR to the reads. Altogether 150,000 to 200,000 distinct CDR3 sequences are present, around 60% being singletons, with the ten largest covering about 50%. The sample comprised sorted CD4+, CD8+, or CD8+CD57+ T cells (not recorded which) from PBMCs. This TCR derives from a human donor in good health. The chain has TRBV4-1 and TRBJ2-7, with D uncertain. The CDR3: CASTSRATGEQYF. DNA for the CDR3: TGCGCCAGCACCTCAAGGGCCACCGGGGAGCAGTACTTC.